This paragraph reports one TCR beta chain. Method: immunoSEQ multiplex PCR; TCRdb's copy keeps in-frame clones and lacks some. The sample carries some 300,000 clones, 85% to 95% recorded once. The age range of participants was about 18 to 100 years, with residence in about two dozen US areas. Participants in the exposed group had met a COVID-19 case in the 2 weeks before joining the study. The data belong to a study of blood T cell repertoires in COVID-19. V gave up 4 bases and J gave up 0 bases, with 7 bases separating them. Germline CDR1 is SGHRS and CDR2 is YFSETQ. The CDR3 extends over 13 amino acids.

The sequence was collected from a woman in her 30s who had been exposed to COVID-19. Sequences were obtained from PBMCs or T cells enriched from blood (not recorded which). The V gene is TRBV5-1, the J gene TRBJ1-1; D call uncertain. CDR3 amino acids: CASSVSMNTEAFF. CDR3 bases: TGCGCCAGCAGCGTGTCAATGAACACTGAAGCTTTCTTT.